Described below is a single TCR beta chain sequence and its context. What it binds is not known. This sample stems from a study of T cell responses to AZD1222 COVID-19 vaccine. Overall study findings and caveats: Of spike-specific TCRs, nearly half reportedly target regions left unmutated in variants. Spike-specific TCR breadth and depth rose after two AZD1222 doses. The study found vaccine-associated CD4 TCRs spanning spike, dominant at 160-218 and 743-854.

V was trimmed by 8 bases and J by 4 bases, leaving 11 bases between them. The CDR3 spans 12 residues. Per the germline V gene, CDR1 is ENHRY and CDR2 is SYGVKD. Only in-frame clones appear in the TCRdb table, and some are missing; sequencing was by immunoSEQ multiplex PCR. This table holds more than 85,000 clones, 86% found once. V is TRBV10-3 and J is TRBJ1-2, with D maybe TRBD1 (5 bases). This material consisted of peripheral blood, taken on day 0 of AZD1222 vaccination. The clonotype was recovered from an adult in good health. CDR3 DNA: TGTGCCATCGGGGGGGACCGCTATGGCTACACCTTC. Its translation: CAIGGDRYGYTF.